This T cell receptor (beta chain) was retrieved from a study of T cell responses to AZD1222 COVID-19 vaccine. The CDR3 extends over 13 amino acids. Per germline, CDR1 SGHNT and CDR2 YYREEE (reference sequence). Trimming stripped 2 bases from V and 5 bases from J, with 8 bases between. TCRdb's table, derived via immunoSEQ multiplex PCR, lists solely in-frame clones and lacks some. The sample lists roughly 110,000 clones; roughly 85% were seen once. The sample in question was peripheral blood, obtained 28 days after the second AZD1222 dose. The clonotype was recovered from an adult who received the AZD1222 COVID-19 vaccine. V usage is TRBV5-4 and J usage is TRBJ1-5; tentatively, D is TRBD1 (6 bases). This CDR3 is CASSLGGDQPQHF. The CDR3 DNA reads TGTGCCAGCAGCTTAGGGGGGGATCAGCCCCAGCATTTT. Variable domain in full (rest from reference TRBV5-4 and TRBJ1-5): ETGVTQSPTHLIKTRGQQVTLRCSSQSGHNTVSWYQQALGQGPQFIFQYYREEENGRGNFPPRFSGLQFPNYSSELNVNALELDDSALYLCASSLGGDQPQHFGDGTRLSIL.